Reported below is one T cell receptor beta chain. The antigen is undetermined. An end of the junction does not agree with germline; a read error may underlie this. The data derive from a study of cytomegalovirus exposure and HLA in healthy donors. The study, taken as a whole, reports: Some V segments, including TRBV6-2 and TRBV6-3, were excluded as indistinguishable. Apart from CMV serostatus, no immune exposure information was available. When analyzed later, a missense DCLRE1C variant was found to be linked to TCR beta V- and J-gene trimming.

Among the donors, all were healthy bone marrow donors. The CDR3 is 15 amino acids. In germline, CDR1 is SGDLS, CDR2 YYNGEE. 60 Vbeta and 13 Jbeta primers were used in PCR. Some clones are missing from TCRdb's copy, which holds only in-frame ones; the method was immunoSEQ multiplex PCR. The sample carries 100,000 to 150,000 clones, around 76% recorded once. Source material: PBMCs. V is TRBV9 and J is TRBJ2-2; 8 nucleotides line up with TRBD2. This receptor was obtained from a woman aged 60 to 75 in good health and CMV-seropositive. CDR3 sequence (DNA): TGTGCCAGCACCGTCGGGGGGGGGAACAGCGGGGAGCTGTTTTTT. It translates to CASTVGGGNSGELFF.